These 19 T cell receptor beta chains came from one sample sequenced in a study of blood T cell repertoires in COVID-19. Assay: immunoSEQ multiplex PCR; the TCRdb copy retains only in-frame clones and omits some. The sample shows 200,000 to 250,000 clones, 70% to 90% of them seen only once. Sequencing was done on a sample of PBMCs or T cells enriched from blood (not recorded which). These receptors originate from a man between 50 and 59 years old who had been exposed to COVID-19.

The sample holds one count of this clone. CDR3 residues: CASSLGRVKGYTF. In DNA form, the CDR3 reads TGTGCCAGCAGCTTAGGCCGGGTTAAGGGCTACACCTTC. This chain joins TRBV11-2 and TRBJ1-2, with D hard to call. The CDR3 loop spans 13 amino acids. The V end lost 1 base, the J end lost 8 bases, and 11 bases lay between the germline ends. Germline V CDR1 and CDR2: SGHAT, FQNNGV.

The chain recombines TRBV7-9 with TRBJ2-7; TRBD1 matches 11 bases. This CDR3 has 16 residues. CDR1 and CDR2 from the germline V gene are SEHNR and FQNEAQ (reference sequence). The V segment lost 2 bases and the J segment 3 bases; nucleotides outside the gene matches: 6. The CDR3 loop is CASSLFLGTGGYEQYF. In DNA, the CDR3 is TGTGCCAGCAGCTTATTTTTGGGGACAGGGGGCTACGAGCAGTACTTC.

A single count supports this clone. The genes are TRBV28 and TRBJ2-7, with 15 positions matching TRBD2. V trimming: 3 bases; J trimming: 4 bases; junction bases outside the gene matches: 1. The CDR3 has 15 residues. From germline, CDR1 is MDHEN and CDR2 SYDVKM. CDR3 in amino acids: CASSLGTSGRYEQYV. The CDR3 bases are TGTGCCAGCAGTTTGGGGACTAGCGGGAGGTACGAGCAGTACGTC.

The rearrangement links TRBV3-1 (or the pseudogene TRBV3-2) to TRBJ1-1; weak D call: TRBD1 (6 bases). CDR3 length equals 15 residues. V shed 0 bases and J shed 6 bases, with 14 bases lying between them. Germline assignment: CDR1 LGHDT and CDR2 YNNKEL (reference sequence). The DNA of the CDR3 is TGTGCCAGCAGCCAAGAAGGGGGAGGGTTCGCTGAAGCTTTCTTT. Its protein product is CASSQEGGGFAEAFF.

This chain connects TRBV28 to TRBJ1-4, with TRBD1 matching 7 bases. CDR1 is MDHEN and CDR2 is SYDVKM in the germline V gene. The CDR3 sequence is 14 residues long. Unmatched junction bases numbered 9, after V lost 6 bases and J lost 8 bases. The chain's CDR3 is CASSLQGIREKLFF. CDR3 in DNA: TGTGCCAGCAGCCTACAGGGGATTCGGGAAAAACTGTTTTTT.

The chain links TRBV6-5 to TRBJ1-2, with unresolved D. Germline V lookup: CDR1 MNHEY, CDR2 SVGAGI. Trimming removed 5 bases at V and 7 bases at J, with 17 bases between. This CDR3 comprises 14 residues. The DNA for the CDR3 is TGTGCCAGCAGTCGTTTTGACTCCTCGGGTGGCTACACCTTC. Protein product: CASSRFDSSGGYTF.

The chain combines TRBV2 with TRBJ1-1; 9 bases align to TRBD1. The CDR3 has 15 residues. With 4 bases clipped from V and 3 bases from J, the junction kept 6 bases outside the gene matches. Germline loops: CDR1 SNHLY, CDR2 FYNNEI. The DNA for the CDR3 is TGTGCCAGCAGTGGGGACAGGGCGATCGACACTGAAGCTTTCTTT. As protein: CASSGDRAIDTEAFF. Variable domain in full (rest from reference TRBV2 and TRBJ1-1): EPEVTQTPSHQVTQMGQEVILRCVPISNHLYFYWYRQILGQKVEFLVSFYNNEISEKSEIFDDQFSVERPDGSNFTLKIRSTKLEDSAMYFCASSGDRAIDTEAFFGQGTRLTVV.

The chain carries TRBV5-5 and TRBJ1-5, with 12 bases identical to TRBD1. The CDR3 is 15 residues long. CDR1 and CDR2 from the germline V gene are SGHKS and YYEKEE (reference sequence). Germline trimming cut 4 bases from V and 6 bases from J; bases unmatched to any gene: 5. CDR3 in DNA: TGTGCCAGCAGCAGGGGACAGGGGGCTTCTCAGCCCCAGCATTTT. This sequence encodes CASSRGQGASQPQHF.

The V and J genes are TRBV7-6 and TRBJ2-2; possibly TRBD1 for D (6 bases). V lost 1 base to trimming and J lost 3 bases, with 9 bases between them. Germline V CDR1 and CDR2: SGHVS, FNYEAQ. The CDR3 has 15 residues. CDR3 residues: CASSLGTDYTGELFF. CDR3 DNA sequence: TGTGCCAGCAGCTTAGGGACAGACTACACCGGGGAGCTGTTTTTT.

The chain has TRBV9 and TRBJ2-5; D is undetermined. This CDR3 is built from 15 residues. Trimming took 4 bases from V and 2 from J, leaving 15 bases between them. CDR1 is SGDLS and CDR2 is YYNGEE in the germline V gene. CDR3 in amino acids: CASSPAGSAQETQYF. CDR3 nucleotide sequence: TGTGCCAGCAGCCCCGCCGGGTCGGCTCAAGAGACCCAGTACTTC.

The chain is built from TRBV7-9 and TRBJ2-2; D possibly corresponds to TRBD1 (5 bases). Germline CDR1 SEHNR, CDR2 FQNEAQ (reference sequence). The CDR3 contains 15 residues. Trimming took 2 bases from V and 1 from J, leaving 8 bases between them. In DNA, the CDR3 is TGTGCCAGCAGCTTACAGGGTGGGAACACCGGGGAGCTGTTTTTT. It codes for CASSLQGGNTGELFF. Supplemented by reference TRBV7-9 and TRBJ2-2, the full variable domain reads DTGVSQNPRHKITKRGQNVTFRCDPISEHNRLYWYRQTLGQGPEFLTYFQNEAQLEKSRLLSDRFSAERPKGSFSTLEIQRTEQGDSAMYLCASSLQGGNTGELFFGEGSRLTVL.

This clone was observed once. The DNA for the CDR3 is TGTGCCAGCAGCCTTGGACAGTCTATGGGGAAACTGTTTTTT. The encoded protein is CASSLGQSMGKLFF. This chain uses TRBV5-6 with TRBJ1-4; D perhaps matches TRBD1 (6 bases). Germline V gives CDR1 SGHDT, CDR2 YYEEEE. V was shortened by 4 bases and J by 11 bases, with 18 bases between the two germline ends. The CDR3 is made up of 14 amino acids.

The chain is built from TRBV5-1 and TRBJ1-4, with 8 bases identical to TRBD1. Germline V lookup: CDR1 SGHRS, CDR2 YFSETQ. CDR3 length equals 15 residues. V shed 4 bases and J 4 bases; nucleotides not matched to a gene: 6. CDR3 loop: CASSRGQVYNEKLFF. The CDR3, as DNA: TGCGCCAGCAGCCGGGGACAGGTTTATAATGAAAAACTGTTTTTT. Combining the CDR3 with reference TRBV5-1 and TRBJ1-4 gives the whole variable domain KAGVTQTPRYLIKTRGQQVTLSCSPISGHRSVSWYQQTPGQGLQFLFEYFSETQRNKGNFPGRFSGRQFSNSRSEMNVSTLELGDSALYLCASSRGQVYNEKLFFGSGTQLSVL.

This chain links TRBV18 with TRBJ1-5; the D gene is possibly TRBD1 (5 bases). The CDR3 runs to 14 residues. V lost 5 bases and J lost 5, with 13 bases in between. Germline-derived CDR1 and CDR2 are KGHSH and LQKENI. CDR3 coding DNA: TGTGCCAGCTCAGCCACAGGATTCGATCAGCCCCAGCATTTT. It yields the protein CASSATGFDQPQHF.

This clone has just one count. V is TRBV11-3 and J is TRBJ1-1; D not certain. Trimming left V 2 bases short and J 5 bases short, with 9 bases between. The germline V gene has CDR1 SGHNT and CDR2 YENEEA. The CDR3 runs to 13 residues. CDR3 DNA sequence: TGTGCCAGCAGCTTAACTGTCGAGACTGAAGCTTTCTTT. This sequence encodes CASSLTVETEAFF. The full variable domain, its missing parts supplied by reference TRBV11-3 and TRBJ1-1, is EAGVVQSPRYKIIEKKQPVAFWCNPISGHNTLYWYLQNLGQGPELLIRYENEEAVDDSQLPKDRFSAERLKGVDSTLKIQPAELGDSAVYLCASSLTVETEAFFGQGTRLTVV.

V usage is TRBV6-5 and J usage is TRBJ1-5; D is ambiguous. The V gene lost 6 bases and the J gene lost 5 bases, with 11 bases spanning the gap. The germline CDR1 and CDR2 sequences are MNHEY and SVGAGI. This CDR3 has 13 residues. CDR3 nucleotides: TGTGCCAGCAGATACGCCGGGGATCAGCCCCAGCATTTT. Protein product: CASRYAGDQPQHF.

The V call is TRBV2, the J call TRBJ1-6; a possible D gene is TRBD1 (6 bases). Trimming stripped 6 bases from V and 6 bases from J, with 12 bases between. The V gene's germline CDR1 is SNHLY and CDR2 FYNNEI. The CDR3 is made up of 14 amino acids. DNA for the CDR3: TGTGCCAGCAGATTGAGGACAGTTAATTCACCCCTCCACTTT. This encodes CASRLRTVNSPLHF.

CDR3 in amino acids: CASSFGTGQGDSPLHF. The CDR3 DNA reads TGTGCCAGCAGCTTTGGGACCGGCCAGGGGGATTCACCCCTCCACTTT. This chain connects TRBV5-6 to TRBJ1-6; 7 bases map to TRBD1. Germline CDR1 and CDR2: SGHDT and YYEEEE. V dropped 2 bases and J dropped 8; count of bases not matched to a gene: 10. The CDR3 has 16 residues.

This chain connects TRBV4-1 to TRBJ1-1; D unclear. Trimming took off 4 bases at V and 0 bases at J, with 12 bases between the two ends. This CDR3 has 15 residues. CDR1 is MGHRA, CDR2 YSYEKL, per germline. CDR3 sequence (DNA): TGCGCCAGCAGCCGCCTGCGGGAGGTGAACACTGAAGCTTTCTTT. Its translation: CASSRLREVNTEAFF.